The clone carrying this TCR beta chain occurred a few times. The record originates from a study of T-cell reconstitution after alpha-beta-depleted transplantation in children. For TCRbeta, the library was prepared with unique molecular identifiers. MiXCR, run by TCRdb on the PCR reads, gives a single entry per CDR3 protein. Of about 340,000 distinct CDR3 sequences in the sample, about 16% were seen once. The CDR3 consists of 12 residues. V dropped 0 bases and J dropped 6 bases, with 6 bases sitting between them. Germline CDR1 and CDR2: SGHAT and FQNNGV. The chain uses TRBV11-2 and TRBJ2-7; D uncertain. The clonotype comes from a male patient aged 2 to 9 who had a stem cell transplant for acute lymphoblastic leukemia, so the T cells may come from the graft donor. The sequences come from PBMCs, mostly from graft donor cells, collected 360 days after TCRalphabeta/CD19-depleted stem cell transplant. CDR3 amino acids: CASSLEYSEQYF. The CDR3 DNA follows: TGTGCCAGCAGCTTAGAGTACAGCGAGCAGTACTTC. The whole variable domain, remainder taken from reference TRBV11-2 and TRBJ2-7, is EAGVAQSPRYKIIEKRQSVAFWCNPISGHATLYWYQQILGQGPKLLIQFQNNGVVDDSQLPKDRFSAERLKGVDSTLKIQPAKLEDSAVYLCASSLEYSEQYFGPGTRLTVT.